The 17 T cell receptor beta chains reported below all come from one sample, sequenced in a study of T-cell memory formation after mild COVID-19. TCRdb recomputed calls from the 5' RACE reads with MiXCR, one row per CDR3 protein. The sample has 190,000 or so distinct CDR3 sequences, 20% to 25% seen once. Specimen: PBMCs or a T cell subset sorted from them (not recorded which). The receptors were gathered from an adult woman who had mild COVID-19 (a few samples of this study predate the infection). Cell type and time point are not known.

This clonotype was picked up a small number of times. The rearrangement joins TRBV12-3 or TRBV12-4 to TRBJ1-2; TRBD1 might be the D (6 bases). The ends were cut back, 5 bases at V and 0 bases at J, with 28 bases in the middle. This CDR3 contains 20 residues. DNA of the CDR3: TGTGCCAGCAGTCTACCATGGACAGACCCTCAAAACCTAGCTAACTATGGCTACACCTTC. Translated, it gives CASSLPWTDPQNLANYGYTF.

This clonotype was detected a few times. The CDR3 nucleotides read TGCAGCGTTGAAATAGGACAGGGCGGAGAGACCCAGTACTTC. It encodes CSVEIGQGGETQYF. The chain recombines TRBV29-1 with TRBJ2-5; 8 bases agree with TRBD1. The CDR3 spans 14 residues. V was pared by 2 bases and J by 4 bases, with 6 bases of the junction left unmatched. Germline assignment: CDR1 SQVTM and CDR2 ANQGSEA.

This clonotype was seen a few times. The chain uses TRBV7-9 and TRBJ1-3, with a weak D call TRBD1 (5 bases). Germline V gene sequence: CDR1 SEHNR, CDR2 FQNEAQ (reference sequence). This CDR3 is 15 amino acids long. The V end was cut by 5 bases, the J end by 0 bases, with 11 bases between. CDR3 amino acids: CASSPREISGNTIYF. CDR3 in DNA: TGTGCCAGCAGCCCCAGGGAAATCTCTGGAAACACCATATATTTT.

This clonotype has more than one count but fewer than ten. In nucleotides, the CDR3 is TGTGCCAGCCAGGATTCCTATGGCTACACCTTC. It encodes CASQDSYGYTF. The chain has TRBV6-5 and TRBJ1-2; no firm D call. The CDR3 totals 11 residues. Trimming shortened V by 8 bases and J by 4 bases, and 8 bases separated the two germline ends. Germline-derived CDR1 and CDR2 are MNHEY and SVGAGI.

J is TRBJ2-2 and V is TRBV29-1; no clear D gene. The CDR3 consists of 13 residues. V gave up 4 bases and J gave up 3 bases, with 9 bases separating them. Germline CDR1 reads SQVTM; CDR2 reads ANQGSEA. The CDR3 DNA follows: TGCAGCGTTGCACTCGCTGACACCGGGGAGCTGTTTTTT. This codes for CSVALADTGELFF.

The chain recombines TRBV12-3 or TRBV12-4 with TRBJ2-1; 9 bases match TRBD2. The CDR3 loop spans 15 amino acids. Trimming removed 3 bases from V and 8 bases from J; junction bases left unmatched: 8. CDR3 coding DNA: TGTGCCAGCAGTTTTGCTAGCGGGGTGAACGATGAGCAGTTCTTC. This codes for CASSFASGVNDEQFF.

The chain recombines TRBV9 with TRBJ2-7, with a tentative D call TRBD2 (6 bases). Per the germline V gene, CDR1 is SGDLS and CDR2 is YYNGEE. The V end lost 0 bases, the J end lost 7 bases, and 14 bases lay between the germline ends. The CDR3 is 14 amino acids. The CDR3 sequence is CASSVGGRSGEQYF. For the CDR3, the DNA is TGTGCCAGCAGCGTAGGAGGGAGGTCGGGAGAGCAGTACTTC.

Turning to this clonotype: This may be a read error, as it is one base from a much larger clone. The chain couples TRBV12-3 or TRBV12-4 to TRBJ2-7; D is ambiguous. V was pared by 5 bases and J by 2 bases, with 7 bases between. The CDR3 consists of 12 residues. The DNA of the CDR3 is TGTGCCAGCAGTCCCTGGACCTACGAGCAGTACTTC. The encoded protein is CASSPWTYEQYF.

This clonotype turned up a few times. The genes are TRBV3-1 and TRBJ1-3, with D unresolved. Germline CDR1 is LGHDT and CDR2 is YNNKEL (reference sequence). V was cut by 0 bases and J by 3 bases, with 9 bases left in between. There are 15 residues in the CDR3. CDR3 DNA: TGTGCCAGCAGCCAAGATGCGGGTAGTGGAAACACCATATATTTT. It is translated as CASSQDAGSGNTIYF.

The rearrangement uses TRBV12-3 or TRBV12-4 and TRBJ1-3, with TRBD1 as a possible D gene (5 bases). Trimming left V 2 bases short and J 7 bases short, with 15 bases between. This CDR3 has 15 residues. The CDR3 DNA reads TGTGCCAGCAGTTTATTCGGGACTTCGGTGAACACCATATATTTT. It specifies CASSLFGTSVNTIYF.

This clonotype was seen a handful of times. V is TRBV20-1 and J is TRBJ2-6; TRBD1 matches 7 bases. This CDR3 is built from 16 residues. Germline trimming cut 5 bases from V and 0 bases from J; bases unmatched to any gene: 7. The germline V gene has CDR1 DFQATT and CDR2 SNEGSKA (reference sequence). CDR3 protein: CSASGTVYSGANVLTF. In DNA, the CDR3 is TGCAGTGCTTCCGGGACAGTTTACTCTGGGGCCAACGTCCTGACTTTC.

This clonotype was seen only a few times. This rearrangement joins TRBV2 to TRBJ2-7, with TRBD1 matching 9 bases. The germline V gene has CDR1 SNHLY and CDR2 FYNNEI. The junction had 7 bases not matched to a gene; V was cut back by 4 bases and J by 3 bases. This CDR3 spans 15 amino acids. The CDR3 DNA sequence: TGTGCCAGCAGTGCGGACAGGGGTGCGCTCTACGAGCAGTACTTC. This codes for CASSADRGALYEQYF.

The chain joins TRBV4-3 to TRBJ1-4; no definite D call. Trimming shortened V by 0 bases and J by 4 bases, and 15 bases separated the two germline ends. Germline-derived CDR1 and CDR2 are LGHNA and YSLEER. The CDR3 covers 17 residues. This chain's CDR3 is CASSQESVVGYNEKLFF. The CDR3 nucleotides read TGCGCCAGCAGCCAAGAGAGCGTAGTGGGATATAATGAAAAACTGTTTTTT.

The chain joins TRBV30 to TRBJ2-1; no clear D gene. Between the trimmed V and J ends, which lost 8 bases and 9 bases, there was a span of 14 bases. The CDR3 loop spans 11 amino acids. CDR1 is GTSNPN, CDR2 SVGIG, per germline (reference sequence). The CDR3 here is CALETGPEQFF. The CDR3 region has the DNA TGTGCCCTAGAGACCGGGCCTGAGCAGTTCTTC.

This chain's CDR3 is CSARVLLAGGTQETQYF. The CDR3 region has the DNA TGCAGTGCTAGAGTATTACTAGCGGGGGGTACACAAGAGACCCAGTACTTC. The V call is TRBV20-1, the J call TRBJ2-5; 12 positions match TRBD2. The CDR3 length is 17 residues. Germline lookup yields CDR1 DFQATT and CDR2 SNEGSKA (reference sequence). V shed 1 base and J 2 bases; nucleotides not matched to a gene: 8.

This chain uses TRBV7-2 with TRBJ2-5; 7 bases fit TRBD1. V shed 4 bases and J 3 bases; nucleotides not matched to a gene: 11. The CDR3 runs to 16 residues. From germline, CDR1 is SGHTA and CDR2 FQGNSA. The CDR3 nucleotides are TGTGCCAGCAGCTCCCGCGCAACCGGGACAGAAGAGACCCAGTACTTC. Protein: CASSSRATGTEETQYF.

The genes are TRBV27 and TRBJ2-7; TRBD1 is a possible D gene (6 bases). Germline V gene data show CDR1 as MNHEY and CDR2 as SMNVEV (reference sequence). This CDR3 is built from 16 residues. V was trimmed by 2 bases and J by 4 bases, leaving 18 bases between them. The CDR3 bases are TGTGCCAGCAGTTTAAACCCTGGCAGGGGTATTTACGAGCAGTACTTC. Translated, it gives CASSLNPGRGIYEQYF.